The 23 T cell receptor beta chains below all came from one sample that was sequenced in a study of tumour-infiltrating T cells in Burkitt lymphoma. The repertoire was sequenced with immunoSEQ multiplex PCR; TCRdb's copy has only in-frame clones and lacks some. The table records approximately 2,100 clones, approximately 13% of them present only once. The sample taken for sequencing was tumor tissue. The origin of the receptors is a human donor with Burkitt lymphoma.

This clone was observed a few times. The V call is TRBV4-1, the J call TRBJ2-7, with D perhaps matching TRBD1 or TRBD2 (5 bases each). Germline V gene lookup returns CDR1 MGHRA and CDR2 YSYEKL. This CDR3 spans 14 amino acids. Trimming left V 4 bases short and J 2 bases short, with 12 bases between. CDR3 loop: CASSRALGAYEQYF. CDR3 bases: TGCGCCAGCAGCCGCGCTCTGGGGGCCTACGAGCAGTACTTC.

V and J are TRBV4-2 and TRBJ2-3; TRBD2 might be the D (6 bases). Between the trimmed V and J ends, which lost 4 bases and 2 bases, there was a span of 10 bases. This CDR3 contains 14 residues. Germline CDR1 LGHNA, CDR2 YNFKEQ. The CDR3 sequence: CASSPGLYTDTQYF. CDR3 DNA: TGTGCCAGCAGCCCTGGACTATACACAGATACGCAGTATTTT.

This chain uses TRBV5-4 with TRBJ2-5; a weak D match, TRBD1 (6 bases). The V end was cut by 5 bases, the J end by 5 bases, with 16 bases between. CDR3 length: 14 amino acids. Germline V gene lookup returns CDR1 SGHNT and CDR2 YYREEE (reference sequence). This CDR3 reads CASSYLTGSETQYF. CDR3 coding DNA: TGTGCCAGCAGTTATCTGACAGGATCTGAGACCCAGTACTTC.

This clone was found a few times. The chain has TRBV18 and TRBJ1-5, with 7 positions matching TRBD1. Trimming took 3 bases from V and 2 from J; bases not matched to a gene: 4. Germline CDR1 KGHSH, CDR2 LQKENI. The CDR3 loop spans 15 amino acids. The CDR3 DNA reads TGTGCCAGCTCACCGACAGGGATGGGCAATCAGCCCCAGCATTTT. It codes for CASSPTGMGNQPQHF.

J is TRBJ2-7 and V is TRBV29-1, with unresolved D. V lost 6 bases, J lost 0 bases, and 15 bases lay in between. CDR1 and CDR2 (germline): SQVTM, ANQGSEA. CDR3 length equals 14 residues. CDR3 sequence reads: CSVPSGTSSYEQYF. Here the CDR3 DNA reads TGCAGCGTCCCTTCAGGAACAAGCTCCTACGAGCAGTACTTC.

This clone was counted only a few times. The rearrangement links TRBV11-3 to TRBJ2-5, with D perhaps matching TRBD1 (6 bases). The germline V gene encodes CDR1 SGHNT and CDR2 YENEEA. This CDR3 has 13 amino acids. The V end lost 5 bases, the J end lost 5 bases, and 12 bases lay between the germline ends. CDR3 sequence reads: CASSPTGYETQYF. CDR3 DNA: TGTGCCAGCAGCCCCACAGGGTACGAGACCCAGTACTTC.

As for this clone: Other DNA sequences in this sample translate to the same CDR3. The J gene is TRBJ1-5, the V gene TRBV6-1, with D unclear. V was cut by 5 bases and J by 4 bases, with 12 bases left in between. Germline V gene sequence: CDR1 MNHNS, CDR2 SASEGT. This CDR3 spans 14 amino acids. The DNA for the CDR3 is TGTGCCAGCAGTTTCCGTCCCGGGAATCAGCCCCAGCATTTT. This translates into CASSFRPGNQPQHF.

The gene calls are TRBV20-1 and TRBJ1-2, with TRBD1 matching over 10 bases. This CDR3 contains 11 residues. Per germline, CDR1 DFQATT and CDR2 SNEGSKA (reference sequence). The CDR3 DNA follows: TGCAAATGGACAGGGGGTAATGGCTACACCTTC. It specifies CKWTGGNGYTF.

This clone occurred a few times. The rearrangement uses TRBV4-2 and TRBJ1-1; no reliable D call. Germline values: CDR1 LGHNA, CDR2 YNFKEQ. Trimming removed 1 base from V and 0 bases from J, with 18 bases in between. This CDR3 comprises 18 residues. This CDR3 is CASSQGPLSVILNTEAFF. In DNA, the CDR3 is TGTGCCAGCAGCCAAGGACCGCTTTCGGTGATTTTGAACACTGAAGCTTTCTTT.

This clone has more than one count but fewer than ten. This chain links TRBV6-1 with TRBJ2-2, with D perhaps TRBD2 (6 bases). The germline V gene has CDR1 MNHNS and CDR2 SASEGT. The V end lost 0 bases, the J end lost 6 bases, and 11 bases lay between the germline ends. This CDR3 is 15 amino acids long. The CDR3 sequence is CASSEAGVAAGELFF. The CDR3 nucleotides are TGTGCCAGCAGTGAAGCTGGGGTAGCGGCCGGGGAGCTGTTTTTT.

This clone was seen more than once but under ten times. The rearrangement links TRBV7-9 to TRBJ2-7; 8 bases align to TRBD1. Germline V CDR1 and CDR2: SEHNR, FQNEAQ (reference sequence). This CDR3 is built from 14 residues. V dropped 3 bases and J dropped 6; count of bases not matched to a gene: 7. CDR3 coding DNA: TGTGCCAGCAGCTTCGCAGGGGGCACTGGCGAGCAGTACTTC. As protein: CASSFAGGTGEQYF.

The CDR3 loop is CASSPWRRGIGKNTEAFF. The CDR3 DNA reads as TGCGCCAGCAGCCCGTGGCGACGGGGGATAGGGAAGAACACTGAAGCTTTCTTT. V usage is TRBV5-1 and J usage is TRBJ1-1, with D tentatively TRBD1 (5 bases). Germline CDR1 SGHRS, CDR2 YFSETQ. Trimming removed 4 bases at V and 1 base at J, with 23 bases between. This CDR3 contains 18 residues.

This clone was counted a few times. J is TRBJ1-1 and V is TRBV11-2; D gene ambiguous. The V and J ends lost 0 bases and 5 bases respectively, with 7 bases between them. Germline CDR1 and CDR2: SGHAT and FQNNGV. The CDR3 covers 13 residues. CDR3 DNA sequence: TGTGCCAGCAGCTTAGATACAAATACTGAAGCTTTCTTT. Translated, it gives CASSLDTNTEAFF.

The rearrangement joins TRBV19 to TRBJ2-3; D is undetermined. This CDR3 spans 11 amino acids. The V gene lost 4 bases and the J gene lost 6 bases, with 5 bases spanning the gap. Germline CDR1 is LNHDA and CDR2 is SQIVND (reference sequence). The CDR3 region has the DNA TGTGCCAGTAGTACCGGGGATACGCAGTATTTT. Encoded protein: CASSTGDTQYF.

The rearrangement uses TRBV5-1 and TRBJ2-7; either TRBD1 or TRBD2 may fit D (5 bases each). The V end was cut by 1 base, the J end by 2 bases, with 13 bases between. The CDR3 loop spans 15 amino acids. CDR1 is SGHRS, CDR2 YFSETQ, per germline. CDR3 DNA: TGCGCCAGCAGCTTGTCCGTGGGACCCCCCTACGAGCAGTACTTC. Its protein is CASSLSVGPPYEQYF.

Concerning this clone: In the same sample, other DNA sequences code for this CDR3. The CDR3 DNA sequence: TGTGCCACCAGCAGAGCAGAGGGCGAGGGCAATCAGCCCCAGCATTTT. Protein product: CATSRAEGEGNQPQHF. The V and J genes are TRBV15 and TRBJ1-5; no firm D call. This CDR3 comprises 16 residues. CDR1 and CDR2 (germline): LNHNV, YYDKDF (reference sequence). V shed 1 base and J shed 2 bases, with 12 bases lying between them.

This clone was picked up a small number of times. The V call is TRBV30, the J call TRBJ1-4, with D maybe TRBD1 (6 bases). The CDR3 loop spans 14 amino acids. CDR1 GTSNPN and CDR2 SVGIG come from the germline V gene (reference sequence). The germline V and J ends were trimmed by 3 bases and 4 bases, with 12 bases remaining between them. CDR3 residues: CAWSRGGSNEKLFF. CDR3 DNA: TGTGCCTGGAGCAGGGGAGGAAGTAATGAAAAACTGTTTTTT.

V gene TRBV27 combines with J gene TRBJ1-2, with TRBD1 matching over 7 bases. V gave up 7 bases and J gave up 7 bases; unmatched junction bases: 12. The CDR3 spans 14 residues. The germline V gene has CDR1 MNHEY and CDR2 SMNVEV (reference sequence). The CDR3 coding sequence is TGTGCCAGCAACCTCCGAGGAGGGGGCGGTGGCTACACCTTC. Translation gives CASNLRGGGGGYTF.

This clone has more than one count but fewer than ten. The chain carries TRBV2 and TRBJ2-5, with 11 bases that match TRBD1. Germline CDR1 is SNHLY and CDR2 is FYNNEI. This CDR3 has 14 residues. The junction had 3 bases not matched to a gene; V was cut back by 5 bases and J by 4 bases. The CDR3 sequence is CASSTGTGGETQYF. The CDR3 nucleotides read TGTGCCAGCAGTACCGGGACAGGGGGAGAGACCCAGTACTTC.

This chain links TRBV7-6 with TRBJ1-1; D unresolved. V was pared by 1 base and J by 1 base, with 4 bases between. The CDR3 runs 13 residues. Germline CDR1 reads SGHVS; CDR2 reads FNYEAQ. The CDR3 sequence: CASSLGENTEAFF. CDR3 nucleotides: TGTGCCAGCAGCTTAGGAGAGAACACTGAAGCTTTCTTT.

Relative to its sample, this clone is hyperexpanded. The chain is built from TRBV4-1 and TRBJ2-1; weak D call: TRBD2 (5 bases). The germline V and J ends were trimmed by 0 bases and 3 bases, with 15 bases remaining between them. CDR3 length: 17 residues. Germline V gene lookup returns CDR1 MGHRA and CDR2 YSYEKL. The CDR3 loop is CASSQEPGSAVYNEQFF. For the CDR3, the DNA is TGCGCCAGCAGCCAAGAACCGGGATCGGCCGTCTACAATGAGCAGTTCTTC.

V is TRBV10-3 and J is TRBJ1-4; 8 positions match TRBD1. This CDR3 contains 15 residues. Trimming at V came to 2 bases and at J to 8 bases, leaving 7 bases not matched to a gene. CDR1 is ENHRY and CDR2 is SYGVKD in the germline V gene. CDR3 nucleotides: TGTGCCATCAGTGAGGACAGGGGCGTATGGGAAAAACTGTTTTTT. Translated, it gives CAISEDRGVWEKLFF.

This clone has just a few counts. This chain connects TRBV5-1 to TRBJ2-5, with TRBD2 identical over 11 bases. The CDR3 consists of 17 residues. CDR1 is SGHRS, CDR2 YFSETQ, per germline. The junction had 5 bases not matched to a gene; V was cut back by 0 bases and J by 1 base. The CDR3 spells CASSLAIAGGPQETQYF. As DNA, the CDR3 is TGCGCCAGCAGCTTGGCTATAGCGGGGGGGCCCCAAGAGACCCAGTACTTC. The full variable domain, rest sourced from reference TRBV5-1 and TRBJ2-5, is KAGVTQTPRYLIKTRGQQVTLSCSPISGHRSVSWYQQTPGQGLQFLFEYFSETQRNKGNFPGRFSGRQFSNSRSEMNVSTLELGDSALYLCASSLAIAGGPQETQYFGPGTRLLVL.